These 28 T cell receptor beta chains were all obtained from the same sample, sequenced in a study of long-term antiretroviral therapy in people with HIV. It was version v3.0 of the immunoSEQ assay that was run at survey level. The repertoire was sequenced with immunoSEQ multiplex PCR; TCRdb's copy has only in-frame clones and lacks some. Of some 20,000 clones in the sample, about four fifths were seen once. The material sequenced was unsorted PBMCs, taken about 5.7 years after starting antiretroviral therapy. The receptors here all came from a man aged 25-45 years with HIV.

The rearrangement links TRBV7-2 to TRBJ1-2, with D maybe TRBD1 (5 bases). Trimming cost V 1 base and J 5 bases, with 14 bases left between them. CDR1 is SGHTA and CDR2 is FQGNSA in the germline V gene. The CDR3 has 15 residues. The CDR3 DNA reads as TGTGCCAGCAGCTTAGGACAGACTAGGGTTTATGGCTACACCTTC. Translated, it gives CASSLGQTRVYGYTF. Using reference TRBV7-2 and TRBJ1-2 for the parts outside the CDR3, the full variable domain is GAGVSQSPSNKVTEKGKDVELRCDPISGHTALYWYRQSLGQGLEFLIYFQGNSAPDKSGLPSDRFSAERTGGSVSTLTIQRTQQEDSAVYLCASSLGQTRVYGYTFGSGTRLTVV.

V gene TRBV7-8 combines with J gene TRBJ1-3; no clear D gene. This CDR3 has 15 residues. The germline V and J ends were trimmed by 3 bases and 4 bases, with 13 bases remaining between them. Germline assignment: CDR1 SGHVS and CDR2 FQNEAQ. DNA for the CDR3: TGTGCCAGCAGCTTCTCCGGAGGCAGGGGAAACACCATATATTTT. Amino acid sequence: CASSFSGGRGNTIYF.

This clone has a handful of counts. J is TRBJ2-1 and V is TRBV28; the match to TRBD1 covers 11 bases. The CDR3 loop spans 16 amino acids. V lost 5 bases, J lost 4 bases, and 7 bases stayed unmatched. Germline loops: CDR1 MDHEN, CDR2 SYDVKM. CDR3: CASSNPGTGGYNEQFF. The CDR3 coding sequence is TGTGCCAGCAGTAACCCCGGGACAGGGGGATACAATGAGCAGTTCTTC.

This clone was counted a single time. This chain joins TRBV7-9 and TRBJ1-1, with TRBD1 matching 9 bases. Looked up from germline, CDR1 is SEHNR and CDR2 is FQNEAQ (reference sequence). The V and J ends lost 5 bases and 5 bases, in that order; junction bases with no gene match: 12. The CDR3 runs 16 residues. DNA of the CDR3: TGTGCCAGCAGCATCCCTCCAACAGGGGGCACGACTGAAGCTTTCTTT. Encoded protein: CASSIPPTGGTTEAFF.

The gene calls are TRBV7-3 and TRBJ2-7; D is possibly TRBD2 (5 bases). This CDR3 has 13 amino acids. Deletions cut 5 bases from V and 5 bases from J, with 13 bases between. Germline V gives CDR1 SGHTA, CDR2 FQGTGA. The CDR3 DNA reads TGTGCCAGCAGCCGGGATATTGGTAACGAGCAGTACTTC. Amino acids: CASSRDIGNEQYF.

This chain connects TRBV7-9 to TRBJ2-1; no reliable D call. CDR3 length: 14 amino acids. Germline V gene data show CDR1 as SEHNR and CDR2 as FQNEAQ (reference sequence). Trimming removed 1 base from V and 4 bases from J, with 8 bases in between. The CDR3 region has the DNA TGTGCCAGCAGCTTAGGGCTTTCATACAATGAGCAGTTCTTC. It encodes CASSLGLSYNEQFF.

This chain links TRBV28 with TRBJ2-1; D perhaps matches TRBD2 (5 bases). Germline CDR1 MDHEN, CDR2 SYDVKM. Trimming pared 2 bases from V and 8 bases from J, leaving 16 bases between. There are 15 residues in the CDR3. CDR3 loop: CASSLPRTGGDEQFF. The CDR3 nucleotides read TGTGCCAGCAGTTTACCGCGGACCGGAGGTGATGAGCAGTTCTTC.

The chain joins TRBV5-4 to TRBJ2-2, with 11 positions matching TRBD2. The length of the CDR3 is 16 residues. Germline lookup yields CDR1 SGHNT and CDR2 YYREEE (reference sequence). With 4 bases clipped from V and 7 bases from J, the junction kept 9 bases outside the gene matches. CDR3 in amino acids: CASSPTSGRTDGELFF. The CDR3 coding sequence is TGTGCCAGCAGCCCTACTAGCGGGAGAACCGACGGGGAGCTGTTTTTT.

The V gene is TRBV5-8, the J gene TRBJ1-5; 9 nucleotides align to TRBD1. Germline-derived CDR1 and CDR2 are SGHTS and YDEGEE. The CDR3 loop spans 15 amino acids. V shed 4 bases and J 2 bases; nucleotides not matched to a gene: 4. CDR3 sequence (DNA): TGTGCCAGCAGCCACAGGACAGGGGGCAATCAGCCCCAGCATTTT. Encoded protein: CASSHRTGGNQPQHF.

The chain links TRBV7-2 to TRBJ1-2, with D possibly matching TRBD1 (5 bases). V lost 7 bases and J lost 6, with 21 bases in between. CDR3 length: 15 residues. Germline lookup yields CDR1 SGHTA and CDR2 FQGNSA. The CDR3, as DNA: TGTGCCAGCATCCTAACCGGGGGGGGTTCGCATGGCTACACCTTC. Translated: CASILTGGGSHGYTF.

The chain is built from TRBV7-9 and TRBJ2-5; no firm D call. This CDR3 spans 14 amino acids. CDR1 is SEHNR, CDR2 FQNEAQ, per germline (reference sequence). V lost 8 bases to trimming and J lost 5 bases, with 18 bases between them. The CDR3 bases are TGTGCCAGCGGCCCTCATGAAGGCTGGGAGACCCAGTACTTC. Protein product: CASGPHEGWETQYF.

The chain links TRBV28 to TRBJ2-7, with a possible D match to TRBD2 (5 bases). Germline-derived CDR1 and CDR2 are MDHEN and SYDVKM. V lost 5 bases to trimming and J lost 2 bases, with 13 bases between them. The CDR3 sequence is 14 residues long. The CDR3 loop reads CASSPSLATYEQYF. For the CDR3, the DNA is TGTGCCAGCAGTCCTTCCCTAGCCACCTACGAGCAGTACTTC.

The table lists this clone with a few counts. The chain carries TRBV18 and TRBJ1-2; D is uncertain. The germline V and J ends were trimmed by 2 bases and 4 bases, with 11 bases remaining between them. This CDR3 has 14 amino acids. Per germline, CDR1 KGHSH and CDR2 LQKENI. The CDR3 DNA reads as TGTGCCAGCTCACCATCAGTAGACACCTATGGCTACACCTTC. Protein product: CASSPSVDTYGYTF.

The CDR3 here is CASRLRAQITGELFF. The CDR3 DNA reads TGTGCCAGCCGACTAAGGGCCCAGATAACCGGGGAGCTGTTTTTT. The gene calls are TRBV27 and TRBJ2-2; tentative D call: TRBD2 (5 bases). The CDR3 contains 15 residues. Germline assignment: CDR1 MNHEY and CDR2 SMNVEV (reference sequence). The V end lost 8 bases, the J end lost 5 bases, and 18 bases lay between the germline ends.

In DNA form, the CDR3 reads TGTGCCAGCAGTCCCCCGCTTTATCGGGATTCACCCCTCCACTTT. Encoded protein: CASSPPLYRDSPLHF. This sequence joins TRBV27 and TRBJ1-6, with D uncertain. Germline CDR1 MNHEY, CDR2 SMNVEV (reference sequence). V was cut by 5 bases and J by 8 bases, with 16 bases left in between. The CDR3 runs 15 residues.

J is TRBJ1-2 and V is TRBV4-3; 8 bases fit TRBD1. The length of the CDR3 is 16 residues. Germline CDR1 is LGHNA and CDR2 is YSLEER. With 0 bases clipped from V and 2 bases from J, the junction kept 5 bases outside the gene matches. The CDR3, as DNA: TGCGCCAGCAGCCAAGATCGCCAGGGGGCGAACTATGGCTACACCTTC. Its translation: CASSQDRQGANYGYTF.

The chain carries TRBV27 and TRBJ2-1; D perhaps matches TRBD1 (6 bases). The germline V and J ends were trimmed by 5 bases and 5 bases, with 16 bases remaining between them. Germline assignment: CDR1 MNHEY and CDR2 SMNVEV (reference sequence). The CDR3 contains 15 residues. This CDR3 reads CASSTYTGKDNEQFF. CDR3 coding DNA: TGTGCCAGCAGTACCTACACAGGGAAAGACAATGAGCAGTTCTTC.

The genes are TRBV9 and TRBJ1-2; tentative D call: TRBD1 (6 bases). Trimming cost V 4 bases and J 5 bases, with 18 bases left between them. The CDR3 runs 15 residues. Germline loops: CDR1 SGDLS, CDR2 YYNGEE. CDR3 coding DNA: TGTGCCAGCAGCTTAACAGGGACGGGAAGGTATGGCTACACCTTC. Amino acids: CASSLTGTGRYGYTF.

This rearrangement joins TRBV27 to TRBJ1-2; TRBD1 might be the D (6 bases). V was trimmed by 5 bases and J by 3 bases, leaving 19 bases between them. The germline V gene has CDR1 MNHEY and CDR2 SMNVEV (reference sequence). This CDR3 spans 16 amino acids. CDR3: CASSPPNTGTHYGYTF. The CDR3 DNA sequence: TGTGCCAGCAGTCCCCCGAACACCGGGACACACTATGGCTACACCTTC.

The chain uses TRBV4-3 and TRBJ2-7; 10 nucleotides line up with TRBD2. V dropped 0 bases and J dropped 4; count of bases not matched to a gene: 12. The CDR3 is 18 amino acids. Germline values: CDR1 LGHNA, CDR2 YSLEER. CDR3 sequence (DNA): TGCGCCAGCAGCCAAGATTCGGCTAGCGGGAGAGCATCGTACGAGCAGTACTTC. Translated, it gives CASSQDSASGRASYEQYF.

The chain recombines TRBV6-1 with TRBJ2-1; no clear D. The V gene lost 1 base and the J gene lost 4 bases, with 11 bases spanning the gap. This CDR3 has 15 residues. Germline V gives CDR1 MNHNS, CDR2 SASEGT. The CDR3, as DNA: TGTGCCAGCAGTGAAGGGGCAGGAGATTACAATGAGCAGTTCTTC. Translating gives CASSEGAGDYNEQFF.

This chain links TRBV18 with TRBJ2-1, with 9 positions matching TRBD2. The V gene's germline CDR1 is KGHSH and CDR2 LQKENI. The CDR3 is made up of 16 amino acids. V trimming: 3 bases; J trimming: 7 bases; junction bases outside the gene matches: 10. The CDR3 DNA is TGTGCCAGCTCACCTGTGTTACTAGCGGGTTTAAATGAGCAGTTCTTC. This gives the protein CASSPVLLAGLNEQFF.

The genes are TRBV2 and TRBJ2-3, with a tentative D call TRBD1 (5 bases). CDR1 SNHLY and CDR2 FYNNEI come from the germline V gene. The length of the CDR3 is 16 residues. Trimming shortened V by 7 bases and J by 2 bases, and 19 bases separated the two germline ends. For the CDR3, the DNA is TGTGCCAGCACCCCGGAAGGACAAATCCTCACAGATACGCAGTATTTT. It encodes CASTPEGQILTDTQYF.

The J gene is TRBJ1-3, the V gene TRBV10-3; 9 nucleotides line up with TRBD1. The germline V gene encodes CDR1 ENHRY and CDR2 SYGVKD. The V segment lost 10 bases and the J segment 2 bases; nucleotides outside the gene matches: 12. This CDR3 region has 16 residues. The CDR3 bases are TGTGCCACCCGGGACAGGGTAAATTCCGCTGGAAACACCATATATTTT. Protein sequence: CATRDRVNSAGNTIYF.

The V call is TRBV6-5, the J call TRBJ2-5; 7 positions agree with TRBD1. CDR1 and CDR2 (germline): MNHEY, SVGAGI. The CDR3 contains 15 residues. Unmatched junction bases numbered 12, after V lost 6 bases and J lost 5 bases. The CDR3 DNA is TGTGCCAGCAGGCCCGCAGAGGGGGCATGGGAGACCCAGTACTTC. Protein sequence: CASRPAEGAWETQYF.

This clone was observed once. This chain links TRBV7-6 with TRBJ2-1; the match to TRBD2 covers 10 bases. The CDR3 totals 16 residues. CDR1 is SGHVS and CDR2 is FNYEAQ in the germline V gene. V was pared by 1 base and J by 9 bases, with 9 bases of the junction left unmatched. This CDR3 is CASSLGALAGAGEQFF. CDR3 coding DNA: TGTGCCAGCAGCTTAGGAGCCCTAGCGGGAGCCGGTGAGCAGTTCTTC.

The rearrangement uses TRBV9 and TRBJ2-7, with 8 bases identical to TRBD2. The V gene's germline CDR1 is SGDLS and CDR2 YYNGEE. The V and J ends lost 4 bases and 5 bases, in that order; junction bases with no gene match: 11. This CDR3 comprises 15 residues. The CDR3 sequence: CASSRGGARGDEQYF. The CDR3 nucleotides read TGTGCCAGCAGCCGGGGGGGGGCGAGGGGAGACGAGCAGTACTTC.

The rearrangement uses TRBV5-1 and TRBJ2-2; tentatively, D is TRBD2 (5 bases). Trimming removed 4 bases at V and 0 bases at J, with 13 bases between. This CDR3 has 16 amino acids. Germline CDR1 and CDR2: SGHRS and YFSETQ. The CDR3 is CASSAAGLPNTGELFF. The CDR3 region has the DNA TGCGCCAGCAGCGCGGCAGGACTCCCGAACACCGGGGAGCTGTTTTTT. Drawing the rest from reference TRBV5-1 and TRBJ2-2, the complete variable domain is KAGVTQTPRYLIKTRGQQVTLSCSPISGHRSVSWYQQTPGQGLQFLFEYFSETQRNKGNFPGRFSGRQFSNSRSEMNVSTLELGDSALYLCASSAAGLPNTGELFFGEGSRLTVL.